This record looks at one T cell receptor beta chain sequence and its context. These data are taken from a study of Ad26.COV2.S vaccination and SARS-CoV-2 variants. The CDR3 contains 13 residues. V was pared by 0 bases and J by 3 bases, with 8 bases between. Germline loops: CDR1 GTSNPN, CDR2 SVGIG (reference sequence). Treatment of the sample: roughly 20 received Ad26.COV2.S at low or high dose, single or two shots; roughly five received placebo; per-sample allocation not given. Day 63 following the first vaccine or placebo injection was when the samples were taken. Measured with immunoSEQ multiplex PCR; TCRdb has only the in-frame clones, and not every one. The sample yields 500,000 or so clones, approximately 90% seen once.

The TCR originated in a person aged 18-65 years who received the Ad26.COV2.S COVID-19 vaccine or a placebo. The chain is built from TRBV30 and TRBJ1-2, with D uncertain. The material was peripheral blood, obtained in a trial of Ad26.COV2.S vaccine versus placebo. Written as DNA, the CDR3 is TGTGCCTGGAGTGTGAAGGGCGACTATGGCTACACCTTC. This sequence encodes CAWSVKGDYGYTF.